The T cell receptor beta chain described here comes from a study of CD8 T cells in ankylosing spondylitis. TCRdb redid the calling of the 5' RACE reads with MiXCR, one entry per CDR3 protein. The table includes a few hundred thousand distinct CDR3 sequences, about 10% detected once. The ends were cut back, 4 bases at V and 4 bases at J, with 13 bases in the middle. Germline CDR1 reads LGHDT; CDR2 reads YNNKEL (reference sequence). The CDR3 totals 15 residues. This clonotype was counted at least ten times. Sequencing was done on a sample of blood, either unsorted or a sorted T cell fraction (not recorded which). This clonotype was sampled from a male donor with ankylosing spondylitis or in good health (not recorded which). The rearrangement uses TRBV3-1 and TRBJ2-2, with D perhaps assigned TRBD1 or TRBD2 (5 bases each). Written as DNA, the CDR3 is TGTGCCAGCAGCCTGGGACGACAAGTCACCGGGGAGCTGTTTTTT. Protein product: CASSLGRQVTGELFF.